This T cell receptor beta chain was identified in a study of blood T cell repertoires in COVID-19. The wider study: Acute and convalescent COVID-19 specimens originated in the United States, Italy and Spain. PBMCs, B-cell-depleted T cells, or T cells were the source of the cDNA or gDNA that made up the material.

In the study's own analysis: Quantification of nucleated cells was approximated via reference gene primer amplification. Using immunoSEQ multiplex PCR, the repertoire was profiled, and TCRdb retains in-frame clones only, with some absent. The DNA was the basis for D and trimming; V, J and clone size are from that table. The data hold under 140,000 clones, with approximately 68% observed a single time. Germline CDR1 MNHEY, CDR2 SVGAGI. CDR3 size: 15 residues. Between the trimmed V and J ends, which lost 5 bases and 1 base, there was a span of 14 bases. The sample comprised peripheral blood. The rearrangement uses TRBV6-5 and TRBJ1-1; TRBD1 might be the D (5 bases). This TCR derives from a woman in her sixties or seventies with acute or convalescent COVID-19. The CDR3 is CASSPQTARNTEAFF. CDR3 nucleotides: TGTGCCAGCAGTCCCCAGACAGCGAGGAACACTGAAGCTTTCTTT.